This TCR beta chain is from a study of blood T cell repertoires in COVID-19. The overall study: The United States, Italy and Spain supplied acute and convalescent COVID-19 samples.

Data came from immunoSEQ multiplex PCR; TCRdb stores just in-frame clones and leaves some out. This sample has fewer than 500,000 clones; more than 75% occur once, and the top ten carry 0.95% to 1%. This CDR3 contains 13 residues. V was clipped by 0 bases and J by 6 bases, with 7 bases between them. The V gene's germline CDR1 is MGHRA and CDR2 YSYEKL. Participants came from roughly 24 US areas, aged about 18 to 100 years. The chain has TRBV4-1 and TRBJ2-3; D call uncertain. This receptor was taken from a woman aged 30 to 39 with acute COVID-19. Source material: PBMCs or T cells enriched from blood (not recorded which). As DNA, the CDR3 is TGCGCCAGCAGCCAAGATGTACTGGATACGCAGTATTTT. As protein: CASSQDVLDTQYF.